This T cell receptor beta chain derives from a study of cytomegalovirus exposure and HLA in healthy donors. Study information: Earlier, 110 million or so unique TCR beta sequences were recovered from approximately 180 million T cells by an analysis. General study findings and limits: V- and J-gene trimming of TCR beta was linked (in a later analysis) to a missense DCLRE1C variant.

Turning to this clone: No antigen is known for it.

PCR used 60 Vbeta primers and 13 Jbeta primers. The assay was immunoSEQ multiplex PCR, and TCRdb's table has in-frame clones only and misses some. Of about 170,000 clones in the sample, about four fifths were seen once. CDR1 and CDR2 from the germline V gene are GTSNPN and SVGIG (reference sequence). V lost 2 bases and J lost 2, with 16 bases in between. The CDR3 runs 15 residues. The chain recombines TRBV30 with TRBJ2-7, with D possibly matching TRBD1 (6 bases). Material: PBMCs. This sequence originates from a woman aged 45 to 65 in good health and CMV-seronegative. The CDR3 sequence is CAWSSPAGATYEQYF. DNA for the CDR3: TGTGCCTGGAGTAGCCCGGCAGGGGCTACCTACGAGCAGTACTTC.